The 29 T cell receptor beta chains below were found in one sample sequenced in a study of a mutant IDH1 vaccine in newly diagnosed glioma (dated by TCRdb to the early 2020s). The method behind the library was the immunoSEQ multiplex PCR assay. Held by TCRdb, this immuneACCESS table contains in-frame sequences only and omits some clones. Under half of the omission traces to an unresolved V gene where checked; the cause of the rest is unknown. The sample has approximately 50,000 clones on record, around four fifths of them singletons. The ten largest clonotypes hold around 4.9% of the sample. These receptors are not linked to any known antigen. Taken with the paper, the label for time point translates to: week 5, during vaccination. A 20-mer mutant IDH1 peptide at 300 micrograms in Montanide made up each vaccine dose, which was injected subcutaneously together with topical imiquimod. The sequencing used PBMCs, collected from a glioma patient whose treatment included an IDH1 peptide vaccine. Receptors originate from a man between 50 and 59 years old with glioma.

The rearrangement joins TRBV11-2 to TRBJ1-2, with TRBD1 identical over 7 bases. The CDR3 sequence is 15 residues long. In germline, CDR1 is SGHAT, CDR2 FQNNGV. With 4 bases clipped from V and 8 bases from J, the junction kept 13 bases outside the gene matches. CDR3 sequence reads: CASSSVRDRVMGYTF. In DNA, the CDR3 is TGTGCCAGCAGCTCCGTTCGCGACAGGGTTATGGGCTACACCTTC.

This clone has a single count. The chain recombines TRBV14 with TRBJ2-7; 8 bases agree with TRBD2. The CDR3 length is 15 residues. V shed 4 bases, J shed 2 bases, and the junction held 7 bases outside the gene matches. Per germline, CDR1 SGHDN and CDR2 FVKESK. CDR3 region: CASSLGGAATYEQYF. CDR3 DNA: TGTGCCAGCAGCCTCGGGGGGGCAGCCACCTACGAGCAGTACTTC.

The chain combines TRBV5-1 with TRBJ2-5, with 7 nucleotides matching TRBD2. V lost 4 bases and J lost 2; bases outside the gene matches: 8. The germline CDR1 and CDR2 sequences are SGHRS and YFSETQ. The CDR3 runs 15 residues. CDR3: CASSLGEGRQETQYF. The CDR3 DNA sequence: TGCGCCAGCAGCCTGGGGGAGGGGAGACAAGAGACCCAGTACTTC.

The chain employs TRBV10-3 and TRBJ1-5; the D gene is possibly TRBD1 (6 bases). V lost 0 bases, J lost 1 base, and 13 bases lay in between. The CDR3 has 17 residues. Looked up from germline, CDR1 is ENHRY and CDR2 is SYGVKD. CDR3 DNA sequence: TGTGCCATCAGTGAGTCGTTAGGGGGGGTAAGCAATCAGCCCCAGCATTTT. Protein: CAISESLGGVSNQPQHF.

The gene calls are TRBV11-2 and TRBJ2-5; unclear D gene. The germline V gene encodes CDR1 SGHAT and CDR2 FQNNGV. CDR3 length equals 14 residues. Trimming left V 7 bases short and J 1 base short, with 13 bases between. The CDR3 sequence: CASTSDGSQETQYF. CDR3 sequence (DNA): TGTGCCAGCACCTCGGACGGTTCCCAAGAGACCCAGTACTTC.

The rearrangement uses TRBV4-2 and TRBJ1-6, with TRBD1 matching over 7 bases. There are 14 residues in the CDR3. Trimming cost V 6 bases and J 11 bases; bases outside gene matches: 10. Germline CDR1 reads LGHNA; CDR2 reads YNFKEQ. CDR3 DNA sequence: TGTGCCAGCAGACCAGACAGGGACATGCCACCCCTCCACTTT. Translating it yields CASRPDRDMPPLHF.

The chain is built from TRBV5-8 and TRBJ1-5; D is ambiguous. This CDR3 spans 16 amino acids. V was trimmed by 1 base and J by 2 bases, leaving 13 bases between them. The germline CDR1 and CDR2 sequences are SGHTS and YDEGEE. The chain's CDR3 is CASSLLGGARNQPQHF. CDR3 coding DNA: TGTGCCAGCAGCTTGTTAGGTGGTGCCCGCAATCAGCCCCAGCATTTT.

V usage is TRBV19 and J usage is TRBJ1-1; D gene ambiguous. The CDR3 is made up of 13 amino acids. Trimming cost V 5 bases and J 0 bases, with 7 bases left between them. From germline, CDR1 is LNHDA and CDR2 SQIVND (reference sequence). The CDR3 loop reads CASSVSLNTEAFF. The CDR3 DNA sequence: TGTGCCAGTAGTGTATCGCTGAACACTGAAGCTTTCTTT. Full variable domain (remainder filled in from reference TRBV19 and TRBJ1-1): DGGITQSPKYLFRKEGQNVTLSCEQNLNHDAMYWYRQDPGQGLRLIYYSQIVNDFQKGDIAEGYSVSREKKESFPLTVTSAQKNPTAFYLCASSVSLNTEAFFGQGTRLTVV.

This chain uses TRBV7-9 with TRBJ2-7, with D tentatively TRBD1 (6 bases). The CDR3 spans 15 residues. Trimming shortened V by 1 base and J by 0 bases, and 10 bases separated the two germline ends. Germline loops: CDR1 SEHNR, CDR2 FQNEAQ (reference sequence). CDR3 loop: CASSLERGSSYEQYF. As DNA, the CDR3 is TGTGCCAGCAGCTTAGAAAGGGGGAGCTCCTACGAGCAGTACTTC.

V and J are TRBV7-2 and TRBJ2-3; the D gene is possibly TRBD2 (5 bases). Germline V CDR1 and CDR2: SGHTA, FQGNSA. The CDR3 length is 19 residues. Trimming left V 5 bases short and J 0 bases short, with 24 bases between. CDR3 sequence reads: CASSPSAGLFRKSTDTQYF. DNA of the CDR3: TGTGCCAGCAGCCCCTCCGCCGGACTTTTCCGTAAGAGCACAGATACGCAGTATTTT.

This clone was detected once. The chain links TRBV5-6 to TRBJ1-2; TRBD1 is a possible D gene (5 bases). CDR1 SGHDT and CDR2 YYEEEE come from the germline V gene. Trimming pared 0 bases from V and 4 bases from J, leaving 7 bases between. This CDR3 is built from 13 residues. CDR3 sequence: CASSLAGGYGYTF. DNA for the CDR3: TGTGCCAGCAGCTTGGCCGGGGGCTATGGCTACACCTTC.

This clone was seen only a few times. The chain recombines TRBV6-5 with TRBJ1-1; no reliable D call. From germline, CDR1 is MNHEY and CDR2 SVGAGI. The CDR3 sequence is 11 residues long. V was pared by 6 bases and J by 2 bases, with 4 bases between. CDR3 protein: CASRINTEAFF. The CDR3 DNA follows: TGTGCCAGCAGGATCAACACTGAAGCTTTCTTT.

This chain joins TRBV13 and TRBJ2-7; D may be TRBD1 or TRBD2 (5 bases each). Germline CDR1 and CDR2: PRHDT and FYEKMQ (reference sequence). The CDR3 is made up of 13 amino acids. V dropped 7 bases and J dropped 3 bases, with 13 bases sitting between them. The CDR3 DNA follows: TGTGCCAGCAACCTGGGACGGGGCTACGAGCAGTACTTC. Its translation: CASNLGRGYEQYF.

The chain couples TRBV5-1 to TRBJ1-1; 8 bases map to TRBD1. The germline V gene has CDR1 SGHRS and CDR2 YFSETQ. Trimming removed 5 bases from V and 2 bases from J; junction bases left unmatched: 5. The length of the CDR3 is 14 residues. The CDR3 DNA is TGCGCCAGCAGATTCGGACAGGGTAACACTGAAGCTTTCTTT. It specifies CASRFGQGNTEAFF.

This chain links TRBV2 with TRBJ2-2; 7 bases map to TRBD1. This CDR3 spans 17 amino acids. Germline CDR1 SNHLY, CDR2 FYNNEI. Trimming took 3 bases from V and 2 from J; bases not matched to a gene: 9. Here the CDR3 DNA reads TGTGCCAGCAGTGAGTCTCCCGGGACAGTAAACACCGGGGAGCTGTTTTTT. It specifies CASSESPGTVNTGELFF.

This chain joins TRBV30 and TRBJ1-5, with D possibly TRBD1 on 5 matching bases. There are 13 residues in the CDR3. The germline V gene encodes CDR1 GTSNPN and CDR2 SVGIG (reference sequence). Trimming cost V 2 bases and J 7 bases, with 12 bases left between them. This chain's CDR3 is CAWSLGPRQPQHF. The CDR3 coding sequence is TGTGCCTGGAGTCTGGGGCCTCGACAGCCCCAGCATTTT.

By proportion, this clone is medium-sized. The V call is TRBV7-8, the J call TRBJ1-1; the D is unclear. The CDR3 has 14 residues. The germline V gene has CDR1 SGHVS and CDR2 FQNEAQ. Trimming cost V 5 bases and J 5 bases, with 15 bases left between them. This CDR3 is CASSDRVGMTEAFF. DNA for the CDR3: TGTGCCAGCAGCGATCGGGTGGGAATGACTGAAGCTTTCTTT.

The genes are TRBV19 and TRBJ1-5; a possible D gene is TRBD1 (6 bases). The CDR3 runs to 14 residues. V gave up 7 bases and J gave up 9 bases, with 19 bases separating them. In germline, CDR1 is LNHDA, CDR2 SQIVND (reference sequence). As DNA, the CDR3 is TGTGCCAGTACCCACGAACAGGGTTCTCGGCCCCAGCATTTT. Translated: CASTHEQGSRPQHF.

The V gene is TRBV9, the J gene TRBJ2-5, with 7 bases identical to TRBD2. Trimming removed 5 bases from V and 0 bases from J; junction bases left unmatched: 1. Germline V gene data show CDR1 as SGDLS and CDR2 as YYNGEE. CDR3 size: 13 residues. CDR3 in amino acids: CASSGTNQETQYF. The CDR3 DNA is TGTGCCAGCAGTGGGACTAACCAAGAGACCCAGTACTTC.

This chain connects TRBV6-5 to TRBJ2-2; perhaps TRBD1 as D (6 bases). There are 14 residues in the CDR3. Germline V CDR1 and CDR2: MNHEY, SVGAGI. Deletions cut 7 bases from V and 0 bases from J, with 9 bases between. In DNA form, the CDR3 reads TGTGCCAGCATAGGACAGTCGAACACCGGGGAGCTGTTTTTT. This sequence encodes CASIGQSNTGELFF.

The CDR3 DNA sequence: TGTGCCAGCAGCTTAGATGCGGGGGGGGGAAGAGATACGCAGTATTTT. Translation gives CASSLDAGGGRDTQYF. The chain combines TRBV5-5 with TRBJ2-3, with 9 bases matching TRBD2. V was pared by 2 bases and J by 5 bases, with 9 bases of the junction left unmatched. This CDR3 comprises 16 residues. Looked up from germline, CDR1 is SGHKS and CDR2 is YYEKEE (reference sequence).

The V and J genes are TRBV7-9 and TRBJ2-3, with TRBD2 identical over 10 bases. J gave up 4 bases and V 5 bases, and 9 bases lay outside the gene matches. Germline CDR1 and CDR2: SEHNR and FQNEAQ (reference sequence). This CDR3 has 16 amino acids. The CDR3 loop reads CASSPHSSGGSDTQYF. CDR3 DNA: TGTGCCAGCAGCCCGCATAGTAGCGGGGGGTCAGATACGCAGTATTTT.

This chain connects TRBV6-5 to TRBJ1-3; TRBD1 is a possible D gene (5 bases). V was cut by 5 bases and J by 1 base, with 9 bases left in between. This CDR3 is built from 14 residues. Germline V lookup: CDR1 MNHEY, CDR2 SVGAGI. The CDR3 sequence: CASSRDSSGNTIYF. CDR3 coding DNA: TGTGCCAGCAGTCGGGACTCTTCTGGAAACACCATATATTTT.

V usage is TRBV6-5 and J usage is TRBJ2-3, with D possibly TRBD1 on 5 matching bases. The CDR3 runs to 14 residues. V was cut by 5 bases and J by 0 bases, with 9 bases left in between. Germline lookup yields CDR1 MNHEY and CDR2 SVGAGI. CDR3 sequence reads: CASSDSASTDTQYF. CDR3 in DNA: TGTGCCAGCAGTGACAGCGCTAGCACAGATACGCAGTATTTT.

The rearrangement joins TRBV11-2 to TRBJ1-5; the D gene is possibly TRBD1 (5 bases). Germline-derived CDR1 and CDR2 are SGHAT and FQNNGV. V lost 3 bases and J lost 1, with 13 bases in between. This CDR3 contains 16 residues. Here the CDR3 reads CASSFGASRSNQPQHF. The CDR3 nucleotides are TGTGCCAGCAGCTTTGGGGCTTCGAGGAGCAATCAGCCCCAGCATTTT.

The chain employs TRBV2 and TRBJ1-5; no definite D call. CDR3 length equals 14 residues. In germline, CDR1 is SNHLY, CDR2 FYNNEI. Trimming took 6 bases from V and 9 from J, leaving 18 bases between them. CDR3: CASSPIRAAGPQHF. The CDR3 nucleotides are TGTGCCAGCAGCCCTATAAGGGCAGCCGGGCCCCAGCATTTT. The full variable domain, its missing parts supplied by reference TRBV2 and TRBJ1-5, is EPEVTQTPSHQVTQMGQEVILRCVPISNHLYFYWYRQILGQKVEFLVSFYNNEISEKSEIFDDQFSVERPDGSNFTLKIRSTKLEDSAMYFCASSPIRAAGPQHFGDGTRLSIL.

The CDR3 loop is CASSFRGRDYEQYF. DNA of the CDR3: TGTGCCAGCAGCTTTCGTGGCAGAGACTACGAGCAGTACTTC. V gene TRBV5-5 combines with J gene TRBJ2-7, with D uncertain. V lost 2 bases, J lost 3 bases, and 12 bases lay in between. CDR3 length: 14 amino acids. The V gene's germline CDR1 is SGHKS and CDR2 YYEKEE (reference sequence).

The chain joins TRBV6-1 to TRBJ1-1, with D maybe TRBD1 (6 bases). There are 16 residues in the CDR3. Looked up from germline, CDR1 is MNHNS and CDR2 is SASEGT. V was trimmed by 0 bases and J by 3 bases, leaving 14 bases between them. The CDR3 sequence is CASSEAEGRGYTEAFF. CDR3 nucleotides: TGTGCCAGCAGTGAAGCTGAGGGCAGGGGTTACACTGAAGCTTTCTTT.

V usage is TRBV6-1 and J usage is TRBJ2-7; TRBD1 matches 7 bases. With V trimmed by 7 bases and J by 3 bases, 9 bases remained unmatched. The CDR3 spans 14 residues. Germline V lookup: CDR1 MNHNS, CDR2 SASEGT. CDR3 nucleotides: TGTGCCAGCAATCCTCCGGGACAGTTCTACGAGCAGTACTTC. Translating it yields CASNPPGQFYEQYF.